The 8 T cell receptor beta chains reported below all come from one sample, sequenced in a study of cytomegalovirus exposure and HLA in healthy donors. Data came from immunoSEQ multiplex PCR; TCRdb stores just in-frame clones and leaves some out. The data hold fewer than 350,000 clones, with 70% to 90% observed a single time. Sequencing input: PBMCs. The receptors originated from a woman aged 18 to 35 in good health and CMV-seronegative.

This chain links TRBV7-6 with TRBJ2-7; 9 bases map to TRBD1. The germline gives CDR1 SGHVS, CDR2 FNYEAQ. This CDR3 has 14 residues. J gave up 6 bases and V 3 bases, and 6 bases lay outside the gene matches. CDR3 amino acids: CASSLGQGLGEQYF. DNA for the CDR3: TGTGCCAGCAGCTTGGGACAGGGCCTCGGCGAGCAGTACTTC. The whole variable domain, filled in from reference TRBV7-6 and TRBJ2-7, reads GAGVSQSPRYKVTKRGQDVALRCDPISGHVSLYWYRQALGQGPEFLTYFNYEAQQDKSGLPNDRFSAERPEGSISTLTIQRTEQRDSAMYRCASSLGQGLGEQYFGPGTRLTVT.

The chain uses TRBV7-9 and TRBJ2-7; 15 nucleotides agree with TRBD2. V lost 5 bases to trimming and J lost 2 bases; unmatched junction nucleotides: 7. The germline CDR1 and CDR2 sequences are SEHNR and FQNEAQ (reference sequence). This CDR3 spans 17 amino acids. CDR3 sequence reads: CASSPGTSGRYAYEQYF. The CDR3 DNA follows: TGTGCCAGCAGCCCCGGGACTAGCGGGAGGTATGCCTACGAGCAGTACTTC.

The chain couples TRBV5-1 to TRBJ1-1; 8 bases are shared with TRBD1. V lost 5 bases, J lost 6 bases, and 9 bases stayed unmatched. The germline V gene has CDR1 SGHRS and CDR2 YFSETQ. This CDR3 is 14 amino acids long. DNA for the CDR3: TGCGCCAGCAGTTCCGGACAGGGTAATCCTGAAGCTTTCTTT. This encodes CASSSGQGNPEAFF.

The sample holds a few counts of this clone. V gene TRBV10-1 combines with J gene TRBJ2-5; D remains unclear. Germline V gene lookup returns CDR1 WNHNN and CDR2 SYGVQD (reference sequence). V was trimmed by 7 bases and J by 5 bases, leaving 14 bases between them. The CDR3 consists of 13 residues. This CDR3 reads CASKDAPRETQYF. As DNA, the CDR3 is TGCGCCAGCAAAGATGCTCCACGGGAGACCCAGTACTTC.

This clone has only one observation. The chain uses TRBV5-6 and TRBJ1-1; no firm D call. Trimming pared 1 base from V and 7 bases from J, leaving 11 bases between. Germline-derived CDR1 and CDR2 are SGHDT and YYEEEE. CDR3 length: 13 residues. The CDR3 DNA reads TGTGCCAGCAGCTTGTGGAGGATTAGTGAAGCTTTCTTT. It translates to CASSLWRISEAFF.

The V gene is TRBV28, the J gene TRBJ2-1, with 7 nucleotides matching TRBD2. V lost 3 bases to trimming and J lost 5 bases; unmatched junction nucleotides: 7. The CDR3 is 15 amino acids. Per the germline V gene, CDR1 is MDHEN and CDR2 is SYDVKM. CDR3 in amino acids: CASSFGLADNNEQFF. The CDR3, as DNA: TGTGCCAGCAGTTTCGGGCTAGCGGATAACAATGAGCAGTTCTTC.

The CDR3 DNA reads as TGTGCCAGCAGCGGGGGGGGGCGGTGGCAGTTCTTC. Encoded protein: CASSGGGRWQFF. The rearrangement joins TRBV2 to TRBJ2-1, with TRBD2 matching over 8 bases. There are 12 residues in the CDR3. The J segment lost 12 bases and the V segment lost 6 bases, leaving 7 bases of the junction unmatched. Germline V lookup: CDR1 SNHLY, CDR2 FYNNEI.

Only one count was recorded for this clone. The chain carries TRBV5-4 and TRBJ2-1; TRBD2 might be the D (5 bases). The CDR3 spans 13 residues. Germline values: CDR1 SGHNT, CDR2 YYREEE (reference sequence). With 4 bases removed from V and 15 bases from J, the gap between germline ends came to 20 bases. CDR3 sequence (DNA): TGTGCCAGCAGCCCAGGACTTTTGGGTCGACCGTTCTTC. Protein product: CASSPGLLGRPFF.